The present TCR beta chain was sequenced within a study of T cells in Graves' hyperthyroidism and ophthalmopathy (dated by TCRdb to between 2018 and 2021). Background on the whole study: Peripheral blood was sampled at the time of initial diagnosis, prior to any treatment. To identify distinguishing TCR V-J signatures, a discovery cohort of 90 to 100 patients was used, comprising 40 to 45 with Graves' ophthalmopathy and 57 with stable Graves' hyperthyroidism. Whether ophthalmopathy could be predicted prospectively was tested in an independent validation cohort made up of under 20 hyperthyroidism patients plus 17 patients who later progressed to ophthalmopathy. For training and testing, the 100 or so patients in the discovery cohort were randomly divided in a 7:3 ratio. In addition, the study compared T-cell repertoires in thyroid tissue and in blood from a handful of Graves' hyperthyroidism patients. Once sampling was done, hyperthyroidism patients were given methimazole at a starting dose of 30 mg daily, whereas ophthalmopathy patients were given high-dose intravenous methylprednisolone. The paper reports TCR Vbeta CDR3 sequencing of approximately 140 peripheral blood samples: some 41 ophthalmopathy, under 85 hyperthyroidism and roughly 17 progressor patients. Broad study findings and their caveats: Sample size was not statistically predetermined, and blinding of investigators to group allocation was not performed. Most expanded thyroid clonotypes (frequency above 0.001) were also detected in blood, suggesting blood repertoires may reflect thyroid immune responses. In validation, the model predicted progression to ophthalmopathy a median of roughly 6.5 months before onset, with over 55% sensitivity and around 76% specificity. A 13 V-J signature model separated ophthalmopathy from stable hyperthyroidism, with around 90% sensitivity and about 81% specificity in cross-validation and 80%/75% in testing.

The TCR beta CDR3 regions were amplified from the RNA transcripts. The TCR CDR3 was subjected to a first round of RT-PCR using the HTBI primer set and the Qiagen OneStep RT-PCR kit. The libraries were constructed in a second round of multiplex PCR and then size-selected and purified. The libraries were sequenced on an Illumina HiSeq2000 using paired-end 100 bp reads. The paper's data handling went like this. SOAPnuke was used to process the raw data, removing reads that contained adapters or uncalled bases, had a mean Phred below 15, or lacked an exact match to the constant primer or identifier. COPE v1.2.5 was used to merge the high-quality paired reads, and each unique nucleotide sequence was defined as a clonotype. Clonotypes were aligned to IMGT TRBV, TRBD and TRBJ reference segments using MiTCR v1.1. The analysis was restricted to V-J combinations with a frequency above 0.0001, which together covered approximately 99% of the repertoires. A TCS score was defined as the ratio between F50 (clonal expansion) and ExV (chaos), using BLOSUM62-based TCRdist between CDR3 peptides within each V-J. Welch's t-statistics and random forest reduced 500 to 550 V-J features to 13, which were used in a naive Bayes classifier (R e1071). Using fastp trimming at Q25 and MiXCR clonotype assembly, TCRdb reanalyzed the public sequencing data and kept in-frame beta chains. Records with the same CDR3 protein are collapsed into one entry carrying the most frequent genes and DNA. The V and J calls shown here were made by TCRdb, not taken from the authors' results. This sample has fewer than 500,000 distinct CDR3 sequences in its table, and approximately 14% of those were observed once. Over 10% of the sample rests with the top ten.

There are many counts of this clonotype. Its recognized antigen is unknown. Base qualities are missing; no much larger clone stands one base away. Looking up the germline V gene yields CDR1 MNHNS and CDR2 SASEGT. Reading from cysteine to phenylalanine, the CDR3 counts 14 amino acids. CDR3 DNA only is kept here, 42 bases in frame from base 1. The V end loses 6 bases and the J end loses 1 base, and a stretch of 11 bases separates them. Moderately to severely active disease, a Clinical Activity Score of at least 3, a NOSPECS grade of at least 4, and a duration under 3 months were present in ophthalmopathy patients. Patients with uncontrolled infections, other autoimmune diseases, pregnancy or lactation were excluded. Diagnoses were based on clinical symptoms, serum thyroxine and TRAb, thyroid ultrasound and orbital computed tomography. PBMCs were isolated from 7.5 to 10 ml of fresh peripheral blood by Ficoll-Paque density gradient centrifugation. Total RNA was extracted using Trizol reagent, and RNA quality was assessed on an Agilent 2100 Bioanalyzer.

The chain employs TRBV6-1 and TRBJ2-3; the D gene assignment is ambiguous. This TCR was recovered from a man aged 18 to 30 with Graves' ophthalmopathy. Sequencing was done on a sample of blood. The DNA sequence is given as TGTGCCAGCAGATCCCCGGGCGGCACAGATACGCAGTATTTT. Its product reads: CASRSPGGTDTQYF.